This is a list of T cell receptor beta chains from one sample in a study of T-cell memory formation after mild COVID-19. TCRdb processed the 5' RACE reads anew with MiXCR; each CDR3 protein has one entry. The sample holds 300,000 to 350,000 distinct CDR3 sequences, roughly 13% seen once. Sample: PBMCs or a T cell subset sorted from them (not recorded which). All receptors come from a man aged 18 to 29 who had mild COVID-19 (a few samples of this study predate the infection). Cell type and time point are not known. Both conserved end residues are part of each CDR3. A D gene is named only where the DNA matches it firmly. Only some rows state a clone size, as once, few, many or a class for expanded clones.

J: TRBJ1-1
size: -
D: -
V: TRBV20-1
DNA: TGCAGTGCTAGCGCAGGGGAGACTGAAGCTTTCTTT
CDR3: CSASAGETEAFF

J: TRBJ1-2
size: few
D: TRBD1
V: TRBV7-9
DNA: TGTGCCAGCAGCTTAGCAGACAGGGCGGACTATGGCTACACCTTC
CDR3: CASSLADRADYGYTF

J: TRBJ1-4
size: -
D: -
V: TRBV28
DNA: TGTGCCAGCAGGGATGGCAGGGATGAAAAACTGTTTTTT
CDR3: CASRDGRDEKLFF

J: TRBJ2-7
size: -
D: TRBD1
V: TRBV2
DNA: TGTGCCAGCAGTTCACAGGGGAGCCTCGACGAGCAGTACTTC
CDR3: CASSSQGSLDEQYF

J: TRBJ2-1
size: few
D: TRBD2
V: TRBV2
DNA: TGTGCCAGCAGGAAGTTGGCTAGCGGAGGGAATGAGCAGTTCTTC
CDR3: CASRKLASGGNEQFF

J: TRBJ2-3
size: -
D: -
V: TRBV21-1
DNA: TGTGCCAGCAGCAAGGTAGACACCCCAGAAGTCACAGATACGCAGTATTTT
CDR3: CASSKVDTPEVTDTQYF

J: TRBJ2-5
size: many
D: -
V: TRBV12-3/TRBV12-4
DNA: TGTGCCAGCAGTTTACTCGGGGAACGAGAGACCCAGTACTTC
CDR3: CASSLLGERETQYF

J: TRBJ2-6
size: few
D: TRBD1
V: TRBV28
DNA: TGTGCCAGCAGCACAGGGGACACTTCCTGGGCCAACGTCCTGACTTTC
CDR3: CASSTGDTSWANVLTF

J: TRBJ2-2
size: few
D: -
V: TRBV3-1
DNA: TGTGCCAGCAGCGAAGAGGCCTCCTTGGGCGGGACAGCGTTCACCGGGGAGCTGTTTTTT
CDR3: CASSEEASLGGTAFTGELFF

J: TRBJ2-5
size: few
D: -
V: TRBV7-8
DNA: TGTGCCAGCAGCTCCGGCTCACTTCAGTACCAAGAGACCCAGTACTTC
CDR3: CASSSGSLQYQETQYF

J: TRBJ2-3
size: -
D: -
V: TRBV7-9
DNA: TGTGCCAGCAACCGGGGGGCTAGCGGATCCCCTAGCACAGATACGCAGTATTTT
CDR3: CASNRGASGSPSTDTQYF

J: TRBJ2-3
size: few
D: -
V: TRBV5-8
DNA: TGTGCCAGCAGCTTGATCAGCGGATCAGATACGCAGTATTTT
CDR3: CASSLISGSDTQYF

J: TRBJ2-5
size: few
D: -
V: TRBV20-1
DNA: TGCAGTGCTAGTATGGATCAAGAGACCCAGTACTTC
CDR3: CSASMDQETQYF

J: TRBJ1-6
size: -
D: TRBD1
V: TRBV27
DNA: TGTGCCAGCAGTGTGGCAGGGGGTTATAATTCACCCCTCCACTTT
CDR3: CASSVAGGYNSPLHF

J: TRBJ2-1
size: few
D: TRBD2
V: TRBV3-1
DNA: TGTGCCAGCAGCTACACTATAGGACTAGCGGGTAGGAGCTCCTACAATGAGCAGTTCTTC
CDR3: CASSYTIGLAGRSSYNEQFF

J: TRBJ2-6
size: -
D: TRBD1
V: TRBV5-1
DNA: TGCGCCTCCCAGCCGCCATACAGGGGATCAGGGGCCAACGTCCTGACTTTC
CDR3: CASQPPYRGSGANVLTF

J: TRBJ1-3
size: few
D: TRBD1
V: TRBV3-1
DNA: TGTGCCAGCAGGGGACAGGGAACTGGAAACACCATATATTTT
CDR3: CASRGQGTGNTIYF

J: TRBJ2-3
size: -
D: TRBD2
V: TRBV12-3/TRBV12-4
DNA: TGTGCCACCACAGCCGGGGGGGCGGGAGATACGCAGTATTTT
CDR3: CATTAGGAGDTQYF

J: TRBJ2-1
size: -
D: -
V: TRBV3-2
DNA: TGTGCCAGCAGCCAGCGACCTCAGAATGAGCAGTTCTTC
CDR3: CASSQRPQNEQFF

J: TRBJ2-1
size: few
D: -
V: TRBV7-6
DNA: TGTGCCAGCAGTCGTATGACAGGAATTACCTACAATGAGCAGTTCTTC
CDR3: CASSRMTGITYNEQFF

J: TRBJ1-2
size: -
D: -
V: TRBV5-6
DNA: TGTGCCAGCAGCGGGACTACCCACTATGGCTACACCTTC
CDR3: CASSGTTHYGYTF

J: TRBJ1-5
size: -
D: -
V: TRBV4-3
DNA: TGCGCCAGCAGCCAAGGCAGGTCTAGCAATCAGCCCCAGCATTTT
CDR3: CASSQGRSSNQPQHF

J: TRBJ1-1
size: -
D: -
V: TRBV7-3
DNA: TGTGCCAGCAGCCCTTCGGGGGCCGGCACTGAAGCTTTCTTT
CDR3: CASSPSGAGTEAFF

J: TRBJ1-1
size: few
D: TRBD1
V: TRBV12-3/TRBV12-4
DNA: TGTGCCAGCAGGTCGACAGGGGCTAACACTGAAGCTTTCTTT
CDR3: CASRSTGANTEAFF

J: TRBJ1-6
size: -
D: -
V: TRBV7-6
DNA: TGTGCCAGCAGCTTAGACCCGGACAAGAGCTCCTATAATTCACCCCTCCACTTT
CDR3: CASSLDPDKSSYNSPLHF

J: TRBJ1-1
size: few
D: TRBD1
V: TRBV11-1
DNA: TGTGCCAGCAGCCCCCTGACAGGGCATAGTGAAGCTTTCTTT
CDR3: CASSPLTGHSEAFF

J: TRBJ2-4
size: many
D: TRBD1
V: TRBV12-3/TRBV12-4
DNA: TGTGCCAGTCATCAGGGGGCGGCCAAAAACATTCAGTACTTC
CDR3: CASHQGAAKNIQYF

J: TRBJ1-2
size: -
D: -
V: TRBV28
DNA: TGTGCCAGCAGTTTGAGTCGGGGGGCGAATTCGATGCCGGACTATGGCTACACCTTC
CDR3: CASSLSRGANSMPDYGYTF

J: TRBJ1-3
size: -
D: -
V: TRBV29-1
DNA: TGCAGCGCTCAACAGCAGCTTGGAAACACCATATATTTT
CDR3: CSAQQQLGNTIYF

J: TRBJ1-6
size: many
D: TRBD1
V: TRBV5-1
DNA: TGCGCCAGCAGCCCAGGGACAGGGGCATCACCCCTCCACTTT
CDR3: CASSPGTGASPLHF

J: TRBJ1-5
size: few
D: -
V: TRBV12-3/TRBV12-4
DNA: TGTGCCAGCAGTTTAGGAGGCGGTGGCAATCAGCCCCAGCATTTT
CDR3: CASSLGGGGNQPQHF

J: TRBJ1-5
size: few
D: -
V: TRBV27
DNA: TGTGCCAGCAGTTTAGGGCAGTTTAATCAGCCCCAGCATTTT
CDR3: CASSLGQFNQPQHF

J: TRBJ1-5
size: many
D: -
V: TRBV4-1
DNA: TGCGCCAGCAGCCATCCCGGGACACGGTATCAGCCCCAGCATTTT
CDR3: CASSHPGTRYQPQHF

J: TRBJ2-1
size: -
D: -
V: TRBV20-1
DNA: TGCAGTGCTAGCGACCAGACAGGGTTGGCGGGGTACGAGCAGTTCTTC
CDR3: CSASDQTGLAGYEQFF

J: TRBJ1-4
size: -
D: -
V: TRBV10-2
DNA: TGCGCCAGCAAGGGGCAGTCGAATGAAAAACTGTTTTTT
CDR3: CASKGQSNEKLFF

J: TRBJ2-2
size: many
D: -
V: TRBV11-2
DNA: TGTGCCAGCAGCTTAATTGCCTCTCGGGGCGGGGAGCTGTTTTTT
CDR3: CASSLIASRGGELFF

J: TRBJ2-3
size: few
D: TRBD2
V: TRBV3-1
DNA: TGTGCCAGCAGCGAAGGACTAGCGGGGGTATTGGATACGCAGTATTTT
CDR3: CASSEGLAGVLDTQYF

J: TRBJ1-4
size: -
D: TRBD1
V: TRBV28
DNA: TGTGCCAGCAGCCTGACAGGGGGCAGTGAAAAACTGTTTTTT
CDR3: CASSLTGGSEKLFF

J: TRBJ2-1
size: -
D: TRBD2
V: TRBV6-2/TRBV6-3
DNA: TGTGCCAGCAGTTTCTATTTCCCTCAAGTGCTGAGCGGGGGGGGTCCCTCCTACAATGAGCAGTTCTTC
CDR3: CASSFYFPQVLSGGGPSYNEQFF

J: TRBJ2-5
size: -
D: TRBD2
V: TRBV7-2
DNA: TGTGCCAGCACCGGACTAGCGGGGGGAAGAGAGACCCAGTACTTC
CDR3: CASTGLAGGRETQYF

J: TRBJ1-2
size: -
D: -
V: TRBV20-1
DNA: TGCAGTGCTAGAGGCGACTGGGATTCTGGCTACACCTTC
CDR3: CSARGDWDSGYTF

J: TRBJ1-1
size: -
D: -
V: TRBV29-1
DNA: TGCAGCGTTGCGGGAGGGAGGGGGACTGAAGCTTTCTTT
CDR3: CSVAGGRGTEAFF

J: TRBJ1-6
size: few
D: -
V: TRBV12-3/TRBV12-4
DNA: TGTGCCAGCAGCCCCTATGTTAATCCCTTGTGGAATTCACCCCTCCACTTT
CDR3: CASSPYVNPLWNSPLHF

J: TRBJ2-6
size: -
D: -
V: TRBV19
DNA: TGTGCCAGTAGCTCGGCCGGCTGGAGCTCTGGGGCCAACGTCCTGACTTTC
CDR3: CASSSAGWSSGANVLTF

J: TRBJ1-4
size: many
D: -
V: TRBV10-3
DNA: TGTGCCATCAGTGAGAGGGATAATGAAAAACTGTTTTTT
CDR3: CAISERDNEKLFF

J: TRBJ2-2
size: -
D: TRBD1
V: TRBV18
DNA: TGTGCCAGCTCACCTCCCTGGACAGGGGGCCCCGGGGAGCTGTTTTTT
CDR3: CASSPPWTGGPGELFF

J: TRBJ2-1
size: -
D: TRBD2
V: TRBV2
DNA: TGTGCCAGCAGTGGGGCTAGCGGGGGGAATAATGAGCAGTTCTTC
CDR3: CASSGASGGNNEQFF

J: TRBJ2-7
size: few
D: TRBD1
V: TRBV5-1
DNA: TGCGCCAGCAGCCAGGGACAGAATACCTACGAGCAGTACTTC
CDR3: CASSQGQNTYEQYF

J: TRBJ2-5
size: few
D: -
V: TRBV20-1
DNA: TGCAGTGCTAGAGATCGGGCGGGACAAGAGACCCAGTACTTC
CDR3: CSARDRAGQETQYF

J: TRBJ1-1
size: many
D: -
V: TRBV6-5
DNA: TGTGCCAGCAGTTACAACCAGAACACTGAAGCTTTCTTT
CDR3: CASSYNQNTEAFF

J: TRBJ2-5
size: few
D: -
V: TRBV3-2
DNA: TGTGCCAGCAGCCCAATAACGAACAAACAGGGTCAAGAGACCCAGTACTTC
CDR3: CASSPITNKQGQETQYF

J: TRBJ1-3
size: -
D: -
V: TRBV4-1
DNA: TGCGCCAGCAGCCAGGCGGGGACTCCTGGAAACACCATATATTTT
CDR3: CASSQAGTPGNTIYF